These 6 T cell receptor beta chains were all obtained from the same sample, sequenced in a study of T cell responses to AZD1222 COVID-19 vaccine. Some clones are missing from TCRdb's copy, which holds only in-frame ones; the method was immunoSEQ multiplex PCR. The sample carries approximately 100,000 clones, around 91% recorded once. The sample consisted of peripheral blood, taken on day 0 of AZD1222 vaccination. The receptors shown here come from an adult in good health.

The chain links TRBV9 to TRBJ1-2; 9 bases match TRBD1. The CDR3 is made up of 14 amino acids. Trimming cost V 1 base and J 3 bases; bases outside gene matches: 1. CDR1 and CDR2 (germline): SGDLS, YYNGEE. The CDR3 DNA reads TGTGCCAGCAGCGTAAGGACAGGGGACTATGGCTACACCTTC. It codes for CASSVRTGDYGYTF.

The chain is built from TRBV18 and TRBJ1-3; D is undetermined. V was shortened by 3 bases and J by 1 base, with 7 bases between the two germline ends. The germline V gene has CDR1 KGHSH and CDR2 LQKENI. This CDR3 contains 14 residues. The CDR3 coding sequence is TGTGCCAGCTCACCGGGAGTGTCTGGAAACACCATATATTTT. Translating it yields CASSPGVSGNTIYF.

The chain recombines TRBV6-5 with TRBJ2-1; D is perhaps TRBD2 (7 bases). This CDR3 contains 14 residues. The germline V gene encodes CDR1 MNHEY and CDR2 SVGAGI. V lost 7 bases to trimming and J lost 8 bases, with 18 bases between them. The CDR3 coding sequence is TGTGCCAGCACCCTGTCTGGGGGGGGCGATGAGCAGTTCTTC. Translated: CASTLSGGGDEQFF.

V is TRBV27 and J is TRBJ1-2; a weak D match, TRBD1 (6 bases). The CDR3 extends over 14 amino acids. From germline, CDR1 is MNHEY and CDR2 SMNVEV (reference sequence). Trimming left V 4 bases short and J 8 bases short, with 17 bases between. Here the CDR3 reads CASSSKGGLTGYTF. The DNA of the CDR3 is TGTGCCAGCAGTTCCAAAGGGGGGTTGACGGGCTACACCTTC.

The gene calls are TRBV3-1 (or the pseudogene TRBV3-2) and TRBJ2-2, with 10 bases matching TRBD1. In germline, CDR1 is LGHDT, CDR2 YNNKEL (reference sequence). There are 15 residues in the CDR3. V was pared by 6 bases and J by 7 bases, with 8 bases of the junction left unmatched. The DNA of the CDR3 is TGTGCCAGCAGACAGACAGGGGGCAGGGTCGGGGAGCTGTTTTTT. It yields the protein CASRQTGGRVGELFF.

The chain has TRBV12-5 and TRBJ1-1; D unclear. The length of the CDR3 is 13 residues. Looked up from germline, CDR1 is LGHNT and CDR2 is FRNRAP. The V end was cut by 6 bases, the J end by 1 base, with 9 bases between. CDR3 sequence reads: CASGPDGNTEAFF. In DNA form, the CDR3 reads TGTGCTAGTGGCCCGGACGGGAACACTGAAGCTTTCTTT.